These T cell receptor beta chains were read from a single sample in a study of molecular identifiers for immune sequencing clone quantification. TCRdb itself ran the PCR reads through MiXCR, one entry per CDR3 protein. The data show 400,000 to 600,000 distinct CDR3 sequences, around 23% seen once. Sequencing was carried out using naive CD8+ T cells from blood, with Jurkat cell RNA spiked in. These receptors were taken from a human donor in good health. Some libraries in this study had Jurkat cell RNA spiked in. Each CDR3 is given with its conserved first and last residue. The D gene is left open where the match is weak. A row's size may be missing; if present it is once, few, many or a size class.

D,J,size,V,CDR3,DNA
-,TRBJ2-7,many,TRBV29-1,CSVAHEQYF,TGCAGCGTTGCCCACGAGCAGTACTTC
-,TRBJ2-7,-,TRBV4-1,CASSTLHWAPYNEQYF,TGCGCCAGCAGCACACTTCACTGGGCCCCATACAACGAGCAGTACTTC
-,TRBJ2-3,many,TRBV2,CASSDGSQTQYF,TGTGCCAGCAGTGACGGGAGCCAGACGCAGTATTTT
TRBD2,TRBJ2-7,many,TRBV19,CASSAGLVDEQYF,TGTGCCAGTAGTGCCGGACTAGTTGACGAGCAGTACTTC
TRBD2,TRBJ2-5,few,TRBV7-7,CASSYAASGEETQYF,TGTGCCAGCAGCTACGCTGCTAGCGGGGAAGAGACCCAGTACTTC
-,TRBJ1-1,few,TRBV3-1,CASSQGGHGNTEAFF,TGTGCCAGCAGCCAAGGCGGACATGGGAACACTGAAGCTTTCTTT
-,TRBJ1-6,few,TRBV6-6,CASSVPSSYNSPLHF,TGTGCCAGCAGTGTCCCGAGCTCCTATAATTCACCCCTCCACTTT
-,TRBJ2-5,-,TRBV10-3,CAISATQETQYF,TGTGCCATCAGTGCCACCCAAGAGACCCAGTACTTC
-,TRBJ1-1,-,TRBV11-2,CANRETVNTEAFF,TGTGCCAACAGGGAGACAGTGAACACTGAAGCTTTCTTT
-,TRBJ2-7,-,TRBV5-3,CASSPGAAAYEQYF,TGTGCCAGCAGCCCGGGGGCAGCCGCCTACGAGCAGTACTTC
-,TRBJ1-1,many,TRBV7-3,CASSPLPKGEAFF,TGTGCCAGCAGCCCCCTGCCAAAAGGTGAAGCTTTCTTT
-,TRBJ2-5,-,TRBV12-3/TRBV12-4,CASSKAGETQYF,TGTGCCAGCAGCAAGGCAGGAGAGACCCAGTACTTC
-,TRBJ2-7,-,TRBV5-5,CASSPIRSFYEQYF,TGTGCCAGCAGCCCCATAAGGAGTTTCTACGAGCAGTACTTC
TRBD1,TRBJ2-7,many,TRBV20-1,CSAADRELYEQYF,TGCAGTGCCGCGGACAGGGAGCTCTACGAGCAGTACTTC
-,TRBJ1-1,-,TRBV29-1,CSVTASSRGPEAFF,TGCAGCGTTACGGCATCCTCCAGGGGACCTGAAGCTTTCTTT
-,TRBJ1-5,few,TRBV6-5,CASSYLGSVQPQHF,TGTGCCAGCAGTTACCTAGGGTCCGTTCAGCCCCAGCATTTT
-,TRBJ1-5,-,TRBV6-4,CASSDFRDIRNSNQPQHF,TGTGCCAGCAGTGACTTCCGGGACATACGGAATAGCAATCAGCCCCAGCATTTT
TRBD2,TRBJ2-5,-,TRBV7-2,CASSLNAGAPETLYF,TGTGCCAGCAGCTTGAACGCGGGAGCCCCAGAGACCCTGTACTTC
-,TRBJ1-3,many,TRBV29-1,CSVEDYGEHTIYF,TGCAGCGTTGAAGATTATGGGGAGCACACCATATATTTT
TRBD1,TRBJ1-1,-,TRBV6-5,CASSYGTGGNTEAFF,TGTGCCAGCAGTTACGGAACAGGGGGGAACACTGAAGCTTTCTTT
-,TRBJ2-1,many,TRBV20-1,CSARLVAEQFF,TGCAGTGCTAGACTAGTAGCTGAGCAGTTCTTC
-,TRBJ1-2,-,TRBV5-8,CASSFPTEVYGYTF,TGTGCCAGCAGCTTCCCAACGGAGGTCTATGGCTACACCTTC
TRBD1,TRBJ2-7,-,TRBV7-6,CAGSGRTGGFPEQYF,TGTGCCGGCAGCGGTCGGACAGGGGGCTTTCCCGAGCAGTACTTC
-,TRBJ1-4,-,TRBV12-3/TRBV12-4,CASSLEGEKLFF,TGTGCCAGCAGCCTAGAAGGGGAAAAACTGTTTTTT
TRBD2,TRBJ2-3,many,TRBV3-1,CASRDGGALADTQYF,TGTGCCAGCAGAGACGGGGGGGCCTTGGCAGATACGCAGTATTTT
-,TRBJ1-6,-,TRBV7-8,CASSLAGENSYNSPLHF,TGTGCCAGCAGCTTAGCGGGGGAGAACTCCTATAATTCACCCCTCCACTTT
-,TRBJ2-3,many,TRBV13,CASSVVWDTQYF,TGTGCCAGCAGCGTCGTTTGGGATACGCAGTATTTT
-,TRBJ1-1,-,TRBV19,CASRGGVEAFF,TGTGCCAGCCGGGGGGGGGTTGAAGCTTTCTTT